Sequencing of this T cell receptor (beta chain) was carried out in a study of shared clonotypes between healthy human individuals. The wider study: Donor composition was a couple of women and three men, aged 18 to 49.

Whole-study findings and limits: Lower generation probabilities were found for non-shared clonotypes than for those shared by all four donors.

This clone was found a few times. Its antigen is still unknown. Researchers ran the assay at a deep level. Several immunoSEQ plates received, in even portions, the genomic DNA of each subset. Clones were read by immunoSEQ multiplex PCR, and TCRdb kept only the in-frame ones, dropping some. The sample lists 90,000 to 120,000 clones; roughly two thirds were seen once. The V gene lost 3 bases and the J gene lost 5 bases, with 13 bases spanning the gap. In germline, CDR1 is LNHNV, CDR2 YYDKDF (reference sequence). This CDR3 has 14 amino acids. Input material: memory CD8+ T cells sorted from blood. Subset specified: CD45RO+ cells pooled with CCR7-negative TemRA cells. This rearrangement joins TRBV15 to TRBJ1-1; D not resolved. The sequence derives from a woman in her twenties or thirties in good health. This chain's CDR3 is CATSSAVEGTEAFF. Written as DNA, the CDR3 is TGTGCCACCAGCAGCGCCGTGGAGGGAACTGAAGCTTTCTTT.